This T cell receptor (beta chain) was found in a study of cytomegalovirus exposure and HLA in healthy donors. Study-wide results and limits: Among the most significant clusters, several appeared linked to common viral pathogens in a later analysis. A reported reduction in N-insertions relative to the roughly 710-donor mean was seen in an Asian-associated ancestry cluster in a later analysis. V- and J-gene trimming of TCR beta was linked (in a later analysis) to a missense DCLRE1C variant.

PCR primers comprised 60 Vbeta and 13 Jbeta primers. Using immunoSEQ multiplex PCR, the repertoire was profiled, and TCRdb retains in-frame clones only, with some absent. The table lists about 150,000 clones, 60% to 75% of them singletons. About this clone: Its antigen is as yet unknown.

V lost 2 bases and J lost 8; bases outside the gene matches: 10. The CDR3 is made up of 14 amino acids. Germline CDR1 and CDR2: GTSNPN and SVGIG (reference sequence). This chain joins TRBV30 and TRBJ1-1, with 8 positions matching TRBD1. The clonotype originates from a man aged 25-45 years in good health and CMV-seronegative. The sequencing sample was made of PBMCs. CDR3 coding DNA: TGTGCCTGGAGTCACAGGGGGGTCTATTCAGAAGCTTTCTTT. Amino acid sequence: CAWSHRGVYSEAFF.